The clone carrying this T cell receptor beta chain was detected once. Antigen unknown. The data were taken from a study of T-cell memory formation after mild COVID-19. Study conclusions and caveats: Contracting CD8+ clones were enriched in EMRA, CD4+ mainly in CM and EM. Contracting clones, day 15 to 85, had balanced CD4/CD8, and later expanders favored CD4+.

With constant-segment primers, 5'RACE yielded cDNA libraries of TCR alpha and TCR beta that carried sample barcodes and UMIs. TCRdb reanalysed the 5' RACE reads using MiXCR and keeps one entry per CDR3 protein. The table shows around 250,000 distinct CDR3 sequences, with under 20% occurring only once. Germline CDR1 and CDR2: DFQATT and SNEGSKA (reference sequence). The V end lost 5 bases, the J end lost 9 bases, and 23 bases lay between the germline ends. CDR3 size: 15 residues. The clonotype originates from a man younger than 35 who had mild COVID-19 (a few samples of this study predate the infection). Cell type and time point are not known. The V call is TRBV20-1, the J call TRBJ2-1; TRBD2 is a possible D gene (6 bases). The sequenced material came from PBMCs or a T cell subset sorted from them (not recorded which). The CDR3 DNA is TGCAGTGCTGGGGAGTCCGGGGGTCATACGATTGAGCAGTTCTTC. It codes for CSAGESGGHTIEQFF.